A single sample gave rise to the 3 T cell receptor beta chains below, sequenced in a study of blood T cell repertoires in COVID-19. Sequencing was performed with immunoSEQ multiplex PCR; in TCRdb, only in-frame clones are kept and a portion is missing. This table holds under 300,000 clones, roughly 80% found once. Sequences were obtained from peripheral blood. The receptor source for this set is a woman in her 50s who had recovered from COVID-19.

The V gene is TRBV28, the J gene TRBJ1-2, with D hard to call. This CDR3 region has 11 residues. The ends were cut back, 7 bases at V and 4 bases at J, with 7 bases in the middle. Germline assignment: CDR1 MDHEN and CDR2 SYDVKM. CDR3 DNA sequence: TGTGCCAGCACTCCAGGCTATGGCTACACCTTC. Translating it yields CASTPGYGYTF.

Here the CDR3 reads CATSDAHWGEIQPQHF. The CDR3 DNA reads TGTGCCACCAGTGACGCCCATTGGGGGGAGATTCAGCCCCAGCATTTT. The chain couples TRBV24-1 to TRBJ1-5; D perhaps matches TRBD1 (5 bases). The germline V gene has CDR1 KGHDR and CDR2 SFDVKD. There are 16 residues in the CDR3. Trimming left V 4 bases short and J 6 bases short, with 18 bases between.

This clone was seen only a few times. The chain couples TRBV11-1 to TRBJ1-1, with 10 positions matching TRBD1. Losses at the gene ends were 5 bases for V and 6 bases for J; bases not matched to a gene: 9. Germline values: CDR1 SGHAT, CDR2 FQDESV (reference sequence). CDR3 length: 15 residues. In nucleotides, the CDR3 is TGTGCCAGCAGCCCACGACAGGGGGCGCGGTCTGAAGCTTTCTTT. Protein product: CASSPRQGARSEAFF.